The T cell receptor (beta chain) under discussion was sequenced for a study of graft-versus-host responses after intestinal transplantation. At the level of the study: Every one of the recipients received anti-thymocyte globulin induction and afterwards took tacrolimus and steroids for 3 to 4 years.

Processed graft tissue released its intraepithelial and lamina propria lymphocytes. Sequencing used immunoSEQ multiplex PCR; TCRdb keeps in-frame clones, though not all of them. This table holds some 15,000 clones, 70% to 85% found once. With 5 bases removed from V and 8 bases from J, the gap between germline ends came to 14 bases. This CDR3 is built from 13 residues. The germline V gene has CDR1 LNHNV and CDR2 YYDKDF (reference sequence). The source material was ileum tissue, sampled approximately 26 days after intestinal transplant. V gene TRBV15 combines with J gene TRBJ2-3, with a weak D call TRBD1 (5 bases). The receptor comes from a human patient who received an intestinal transplant, so some T cells may come from the graft donor. The DNA of the CDR3 is TGTGCCACCAGCTCTCCCGACAGCTTTACGCAGTATTTT. The encoded protein is CATSSPDSFTQYF.